These 29 T cell receptor beta chains came from one sample sequenced in a study of response to subunit inactivated influenza vaccine. TCRdb redid the calling of the RT-PCR reads with MiXCR, one entry per CDR3 protein. The profile covers more than 550,000 distinct CDR3 sequences, with roughly 12% appearing a single time and approximately 10% taken by the ten largest. The specimen was PBMCs from blood, collected on the day of vaccination. Source of these receptors: a man between 50 and 59 years old who received an inactivated influenza vaccine.

This clonotype appeared a few times. The chain has TRBV3-1 and TRBJ2-1; the match to TRBD2 covers 13 bases. Germline lookup yields CDR1 LGHDT and CDR2 YNNKEL (reference sequence). The trim removed 1 base at V and 10 bases at J, leaving 10 bases unmatched. This CDR3 has 17 residues. The CDR3 loop is CASSQGFLGTSGVEQFF. The CDR3 DNA reads as TGTGCCAGCAGCCAAGGATTTTTGGGGACTAGCGGGGTCGAGCAGTTCTTC.

This clonotype has only a few counts. DNA of the CDR3: TGTGCCACCAGTGATTCAGGTCGAGAGACCCAGTACTTC. It is translated as CATSDSGRETQYF. The chain links TRBV24-1 to TRBJ2-5; D is undetermined. Germline loops: CDR1 KGHDR, CDR2 SFDVKD. Trimming stripped 2 bases from V and 4 bases from J, with 7 bases between. The CDR3 totals 13 residues.

This clonotype turned up a few times. V and J are TRBV7-2 and TRBJ2-3; D call uncertain. Trimming cost V 1 base and J 5 bases, with 7 bases left between them. Germline loops: CDR1 SGHTA, CDR2 FQGNSA. CDR3 size: 13 residues. DNA for the CDR3: TGTGCCAGCAGCTTAGGTCTCATAGATACGCAGTATTTT. Its protein product is CASSLGLIDTQYF.

The CDR3 loop is CSARTPLGEWETQYF. The CDR3 DNA sequence: TGCAGTGCTAGAACCCCCCTGGGGGAGTGGGAGACCCAGTACTTC. J is TRBJ2-5 and V is TRBV20-1; D tentatively reads TRBD1 or TRBD2 (5 bases each). The CDR3 is 15 residues long. Germline V gene lookup returns CDR1 DFQATT and CDR2 SNEGSKA (reference sequence). With 2 bases removed from V and 5 bases from J, the gap between germline ends came to 18 bases.

The chain employs TRBV4-3 and TRBJ2-7, with D uncertain. Trimming removed 0 bases from V and 6 bases from J, with 9 bases in between. Germline V lookup: CDR1 LGHNA, CDR2 YSLEER. CDR3 size: 13 residues. CDR3 nucleotides: TGCGCCAGCAGCCAAGATACAGAAACCGAGCAGTACTTC. Translating it yields CASSQDTETEQYF.

There are a few counts of this clonotype. This chain uses TRBV5-5 with TRBJ1-1; the D is unclear. The CDR3 sequence is 16 residues long. Germline V gene data show CDR1 as SGHKS and CDR2 as YYEKEE (reference sequence). V was trimmed by 2 bases and J by 5 bases, leaving 19 bases between them. In DNA form, the CDR3 reads TGTGCCAGCAGCTTCCCCGCGCTGGCGGGTGGGACTGAAGCTTTCTTT. Translating gives CASSFPALAGGTEAFF.

The chain has TRBV7-2 and TRBJ2-3, with D unclear. Germline CDR1 and CDR2: SGHTA and FQGNSA. V lost 5 bases to trimming and J lost 1 base, with 13 bases between them. The CDR3 sequence is 15 residues long. CDR3 sequence: CASSRLGLRTDTQYF. CDR3 sequence (DNA): TGTGCCAGCAGCCGCCTCGGGCTACGCACAGATACGCAGTATTTT.

This clonotype came up a few times. This chain uses TRBV20-1 with TRBJ2-3; 9 bases align to TRBD2. This CDR3 contains 15 residues. With V trimmed by 2 bases and J by 6 bases, 9 bases remained unmatched. Germline CDR1 and CDR2: DFQATT and SNEGSKA (reference sequence). The CDR3 DNA reads as TGCAGTGCTAGAACCGGGACTAGCTCCTCTGATACGCAGTATTTT. Translating gives CSARTGTSSSDTQYF.

This clonotype was counted a few times. The chain carries TRBV5-1 and TRBJ2-2; either TRBD1 or TRBD2 may fit D (5 bases each). V was cut by 2 bases and J by 5 bases, with 13 bases left in between. The CDR3 covers 15 residues. Germline assignment: CDR1 SGHRS and CDR2 YFSETQ. DNA for the CDR3: TGCGCCAGCAGCTTCAACGGGGCCGGGACCGGGGAGCTGTTTTTT. Its protein is CASSFNGAGTGELFF.

This clonotype came up many times. This sequence joins TRBV12-3 or TRBV12-4 and TRBJ2-1; 7 bases line up with TRBD1. The CDR3 is 16 residues long. The V gene end was trimmed by 7 bases and the J gene end by 7 bases; junction bases not matched to a gene: 16. Here the CDR3 reads CASKGTVGEGYNEQFF. CDR3 in DNA: TGTGCCAGCAAAGGGACAGTGGGTGAGGGCTATAATGAGCAGTTCTTC.

This chain links TRBV6-2 or TRBV6-3 with TRBJ2-1; a weak D match, TRBD1 (5 bases). The CDR3 is 14 amino acids. The V end was cut by 6 bases, the J end by 2 bases, with 11 bases between. Germline loops: CDR1 MNHEY, CDR2 SVGEGT. Here the CDR3 reads CASRRGSTYNEQFF. The CDR3 DNA reads TGTGCCAGCAGAAGGGGTTCCACCTACAATGAGCAGTTCTTC.

V gene TRBV28 combines with J gene TRBJ2-7; D gene ambiguous. The CDR3 sequence is 11 residues long. Trimming stripped 2 bases from V and 7 bases from J, with 6 bases between. Germline lookup yields CDR1 MDHEN and CDR2 SYDVKM. The CDR3 sequence is CASSLRVEQYF. Here the CDR3 DNA reads TGTGCCAGCAGTTTAAGGGTGGAGCAGTACTTC.

A few counts support this clonotype. The CDR3 loop is CASSSGAAHNEQFF. For the CDR3, the DNA is TGTGCCAGCAGCTCTGGGGCTGCCCACAATGAGCAGTTCTTC. The rearrangement uses TRBV7-9 and TRBJ2-1; D possibly corresponds to TRBD1 (5 bases). Germline loops: CDR1 SEHNR, CDR2 FQNEAQ (reference sequence). Trimming took off 4 bases at V and 5 bases at J, with 12 bases between the two ends. This CDR3 comprises 14 residues.

This clonotype showed up just a few times. The J gene is TRBJ2-1, the V gene TRBV7-2; 11 bases align to TRBD2. This CDR3 has 14 residues. With 5 bases clipped from V and 6 bases from J, the junction kept 3 bases outside the gene matches. CDR1 is SGHTA, CDR2 FQGNSA, per germline. The CDR3 region is CASSVSGRGNEQFF. The CDR3 bases are TGTGCCAGCAGCGTTAGCGGGAGGGGCAATGAGCAGTTCTTC.

The chain employs TRBV19 and TRBJ2-7, with D possibly TRBD1 on 6 matching bases. The CDR3 has 13 amino acids. Germline CDR1 reads LNHDA; CDR2 reads SQIVND (reference sequence). V lost 10 bases and J lost 5, with 18 bases in between. The CDR3 sequence: CATRGPGNNEQYF. CDR3 DNA sequence: TGTGCCACCAGGGGCCCGGGGAACAACGAGCAGTACTTC.

With regard to this clonotype: A much larger clone lies a single base off, so this may be a read error. This chain connects TRBV5-6 to TRBJ2-3; possible D gene TRBD2, 6 bases. The CDR3 sequence is 17 residues long. Germline CDR1 SGHDT, CDR2 YYEEEE. CDR3 sequence (DNA): TGTGCCAGCAGCTACCATGTCGGGGGAAAGGGCACAGGTACGCAGTATTTT. As protein: CASSYHVGGKGTGTQYF. The entire variable domain, with the rest obtained from reference TRBV5-6 and TRBJ2-3, is as follows: DAGVTQSPTHLIKTRGQQVTLRCSPKSGHDTVSWYQQALGQGPQFIFQYYEEEERQRGNFPDRFSGHQFPNYSSELNVNALLLGDSALYLCASSYHVGGKGTGTQYFGPGTRLTVL.

The V and J genes are TRBV9 and TRBJ1-3; D is possibly TRBD1 (5 bases). Trimming took off 4 bases at V and 0 bases at J, with 14 bases between the two ends. This CDR3 region has 16 residues. The germline V gene has CDR1 SGDLS and CDR2 YYNGEE. The CDR3 sequence is CASSSRTQNSGNTIYF. The CDR3 nucleotides are TGTGCCAGCAGCTCAAGGACACAGAACTCTGGAAACACCATATATTTT.

This clonotype was observed a single time. The rearrangement joins TRBV30 to TRBJ2-7, with D perhaps matching TRBD1 (6 bases). V lost 3 bases and J 0 bases, leaving 15 bases between the germline ends. This CDR3 contains 15 residues. Germline V lookup: CDR1 GTSNPN, CDR2 SVGIG (reference sequence). The CDR3: CAWSVIGDNSYEQYF. The CDR3 DNA reads as TGTGCCTGGAGCGTAATCGGGGACAACTCCTACGAGCAGTACTTC. Full variable domain (missing parts from reference TRBV30 and TRBJ2-7): SQTIHQWPATLVQPVGSPLSLECTVEGTSNPNLYWYRQAAGRGLQLLFYSVGIGQISSEVPQNLSASRPQDRQFILSSKKLLLSDSGFYLCAWSVIGDNSYEQYFGPGTRLTVT.

This clonotype was observed a few times. The chain employs TRBV6-1 and TRBJ2-1; 13 positions match TRBD2. Germline V CDR1 and CDR2: MNHNS, SASEGT. The CDR3 extends over 19 amino acids. V lost 7 bases to trimming and J lost 0 bases; unmatched junction nucleotides: 12. The CDR3 DNA is TGTGCCAGCACTCCCGGGACTAGCGGGGCCCTAGGCTCCTACAATGAGCAGTTCTTC. Its translation is CASTPGTSGALGSYNEQFF.

The table lists this clonotype with a few counts. The chain has TRBV7-9 and TRBJ1-2, with 7 bases matching TRBD1. The V gene's germline CDR1 is SEHNR and CDR2 FQNEAQ (reference sequence). The CDR3 is 16 residues long. With V trimmed by 5 bases and J by 4 bases, 13 bases remained unmatched. The CDR3 nucleotides are TGTGCCAGCAGCCCCCCGCTGGGACAGAGAAGCTATGGCTACACCTTC. This translates into CASSPPLGQRSYGYTF.

The rearrangement joins TRBV20-1 to TRBJ1-2; possible D gene TRBD1, 6 bases. The CDR3 extends over 13 amino acids. Germline V gene lookup returns CDR1 DFQATT and CDR2 SNEGSKA (reference sequence). The ends were cut back, 5 bases at V and 8 bases at J, with 18 bases in the middle. The CDR3 region has the DNA TGCAGTGCTTCCGGGACACCTGAAGGGGGCTACACCTTC. It encodes CSASGTPEGGYTF.

This clonotype came up a few times. The chain joins TRBV6-2 or TRBV6-3 to TRBJ2-1; 7 nucleotides agree with TRBD2. Germline V CDR1 and CDR2: MNHEY, SVGEGT. J lost 2 bases, V lost 0 bases, and 1 base had no gene match. This CDR3 has 15 residues. The CDR3 DNA sequence: TGTGCCAGCAGTTACTCCAGCGGGACCTACAATGAGCAGTTCTTC. This encodes CASSYSSGTYNEQFF.

The sample holds a few counts of this clonotype. CDR3 region: CASSQSVGDYSNQPQHF. The CDR3 nucleotides are TGTGCCAGCAGCCAATCTGTAGGAGACTATAGCAATCAGCCCCAGCATTTT. V and J are TRBV16 and TRBJ1-5; D gene ambiguous. The germline CDR1 and CDR2 sequences are KGHSY and FQNENV. The CDR3 runs to 17 residues. V gave up 0 bases and J gave up 0 bases, with 12 bases separating them.

V usage is TRBV24-1 and J usage is TRBJ2-1, with D possibly being TRBD1 (6 bases). Trimming left V 4 bases short and J 2 bases short, with 11 bases between. The CDR3 has 15 amino acids. CDR1 and CDR2 (germline): KGHDR, SFDVKD. CDR3 sequence (DNA): TGTGCCACCAGTGACCAGGGGACCCCCTACAATGAGCAGTTCTTC. Translating it yields CATSDQGTPYNEQFF.

The rearrangement joins TRBV7-9 to TRBJ2-1; no definite D call. This CDR3 spans 14 amino acids. In germline, CDR1 is SEHNR, CDR2 FQNEAQ (reference sequence). With 6 bases removed from V and 9 bases from J, the gap between germline ends came to 18 bases. CDR3 sequence reads: CASRPRRVGFEQFF. The CDR3 region has the DNA TGTGCCAGCAGACCCCGACGAGTGGGCTTTGAGCAGTTCTTC.

This clonotype was counted many times. V usage is TRBV12-3 or TRBV12-4 and J usage is TRBJ2-6; D uncertain. V shed 3 bases and J shed 0 bases, with 6 bases lying between them. This CDR3 is 15 amino acids long. As DNA, the CDR3 is TGTGCCAGCAGTTTTGAGCACTCTGGGGCCAACGTCCTGACTTTC. This translates into CASSFEHSGANVLTF.

This clonotype was recorded at least ten times. The genes are TRBV5-1 and TRBJ1-3, with D unresolved. The CDR3 covers 15 residues. In germline, CDR1 is SGHRS, CDR2 YFSETQ. V lost 0 bases to trimming and J lost 0 bases, with 7 bases between them. The DNA of the CDR3 is TGCGCCAGCAGCTTGGAGGCCTTCTCTGGAAACACCATATATTTT. Encoded protein: CASSLEAFSGNTIYF.

This clonotype has just a few counts. CDR3 residues: CATSDRGREEETQYF. The CDR3 DNA follows: TGCGCCACCTCAGACAGGGGGCGCGAGGAAGAGACCCAGTACTTC. The V call is TRBV10-1, the J call TRBJ2-5; 10 bases fit TRBD1. Trimming at V came to 10 bases and at J to 3 bases, leaving 11 bases not matched to a gene. The V gene's germline CDR1 is WNHNN and CDR2 SYGVQD (reference sequence). This CDR3 spans 15 amino acids.

This clonotype was observed at least ten times. The chain's CDR3 is CSVVPGQGTEAFF. The CDR3 DNA is TGCAGCGTCGTCCCGGGACAGGGGACTGAAGCTTTCTTT. The rearrangement joins TRBV29-1 to TRBJ1-1; 10 bases fit TRBD1. Trimming at V came to 6 bases and at J to 5 bases, leaving 6 bases not matched to a gene. Germline V CDR1 and CDR2: SQVTM, ANQGSEA. The CDR3 contains 13 residues.